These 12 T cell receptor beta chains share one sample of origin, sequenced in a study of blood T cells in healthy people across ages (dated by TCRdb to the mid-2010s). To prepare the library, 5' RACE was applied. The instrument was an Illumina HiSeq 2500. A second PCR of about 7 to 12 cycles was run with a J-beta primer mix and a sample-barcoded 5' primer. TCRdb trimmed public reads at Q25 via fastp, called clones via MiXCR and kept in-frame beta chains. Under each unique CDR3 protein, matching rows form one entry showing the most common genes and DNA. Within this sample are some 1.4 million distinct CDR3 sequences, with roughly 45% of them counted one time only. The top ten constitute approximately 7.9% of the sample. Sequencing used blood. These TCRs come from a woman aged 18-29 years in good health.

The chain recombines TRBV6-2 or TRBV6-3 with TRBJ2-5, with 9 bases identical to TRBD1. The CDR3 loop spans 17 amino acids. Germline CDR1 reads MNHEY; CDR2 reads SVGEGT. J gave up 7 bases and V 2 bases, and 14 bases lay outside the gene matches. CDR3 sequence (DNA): TGTGCCAGCAGTTACGATATCGTACAGGGGGCGACAGGGACCCAGTACTTC. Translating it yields CASSYDIVQGATGTQYF.

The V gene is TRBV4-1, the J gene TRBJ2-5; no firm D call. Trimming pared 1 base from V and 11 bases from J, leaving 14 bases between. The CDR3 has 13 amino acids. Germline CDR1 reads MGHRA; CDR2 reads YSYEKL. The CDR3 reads CASSQVRWDEQYF. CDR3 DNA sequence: TGCGCCAGCAGCCAAGTTCGCTGGGATGAGCAGTACTTC.

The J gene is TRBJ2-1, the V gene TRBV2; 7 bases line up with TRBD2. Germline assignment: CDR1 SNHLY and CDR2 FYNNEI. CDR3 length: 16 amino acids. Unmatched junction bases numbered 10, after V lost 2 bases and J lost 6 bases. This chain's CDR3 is CASSERVGGPRNEQFF. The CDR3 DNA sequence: TGTGCCAGCAGTGAAAGAGTGGGAGGGCCCCGCAATGAGCAGTTCTTC.

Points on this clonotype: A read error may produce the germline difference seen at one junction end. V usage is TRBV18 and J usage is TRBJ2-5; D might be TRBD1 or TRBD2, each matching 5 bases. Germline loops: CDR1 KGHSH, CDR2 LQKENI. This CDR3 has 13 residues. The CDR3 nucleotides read TGTGTCAGCTCACCGGGGCTAAAAGAGACCCAGTACTTC. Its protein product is CVSSPGLKETQYF.

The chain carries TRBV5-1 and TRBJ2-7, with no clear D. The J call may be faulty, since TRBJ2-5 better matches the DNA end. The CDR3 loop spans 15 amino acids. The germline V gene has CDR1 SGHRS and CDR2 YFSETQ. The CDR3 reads CASGRSRLHQETQYF. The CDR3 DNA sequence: TGCGCCAGCGGACGGTCGAGACTCCACCAAGAGACCCAGTACTTC.

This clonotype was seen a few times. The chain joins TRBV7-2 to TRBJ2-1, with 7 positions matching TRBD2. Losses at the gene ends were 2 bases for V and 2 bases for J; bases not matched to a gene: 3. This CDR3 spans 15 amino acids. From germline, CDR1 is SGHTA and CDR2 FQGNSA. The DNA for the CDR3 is TGTGCCAGCAGCTTAAACGGGAGGACCTACAATGAGCAGTTCTTC. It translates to CASSLNGRTYNEQFF. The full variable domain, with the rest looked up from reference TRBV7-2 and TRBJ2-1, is GAGVSQSPSNKVTEKGKDVELRCDPISGHTALYWYRQSLGQGLEFLIYFQGNSAPDKSGLPSDRFSAERTGGSVSTLTIQRTQQEDSAVYLCASSLNGRTYNEQFFGPGTRLTVL.

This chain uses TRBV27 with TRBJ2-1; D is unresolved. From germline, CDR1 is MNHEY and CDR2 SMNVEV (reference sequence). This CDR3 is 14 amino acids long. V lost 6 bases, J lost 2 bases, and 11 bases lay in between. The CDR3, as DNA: TGTGCCAGCAGCCCTCCCAGTACCTACAATGAGCAGTTCTTC. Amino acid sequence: CASSPPSTYNEQFF.

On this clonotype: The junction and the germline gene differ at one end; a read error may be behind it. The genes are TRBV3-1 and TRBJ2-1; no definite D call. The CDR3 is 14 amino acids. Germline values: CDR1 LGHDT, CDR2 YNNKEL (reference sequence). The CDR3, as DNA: TGTGCCAGCAGCCAGTCGTTAACCTACAAGGAGCAGTTCTTC. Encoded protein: CASSQSLTYKEQFF.

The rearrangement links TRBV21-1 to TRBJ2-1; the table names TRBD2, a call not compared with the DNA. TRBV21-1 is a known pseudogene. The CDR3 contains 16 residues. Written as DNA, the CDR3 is TGTGCCAGCAGCTACTGGACTAGCGGGAGCTCGAATGAGCAGTTCTTC. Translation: CASSYWTSGSSNEQFF.

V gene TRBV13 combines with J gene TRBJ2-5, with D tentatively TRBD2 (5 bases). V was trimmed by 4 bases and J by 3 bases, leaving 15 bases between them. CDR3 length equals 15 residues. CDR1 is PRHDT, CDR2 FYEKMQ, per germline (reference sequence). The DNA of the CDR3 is TGTGCCAGCAGCTACGGGGAGAGGGCTGAAGAGACCCAGTACTTC. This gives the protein CASSYGERAEETQYF.

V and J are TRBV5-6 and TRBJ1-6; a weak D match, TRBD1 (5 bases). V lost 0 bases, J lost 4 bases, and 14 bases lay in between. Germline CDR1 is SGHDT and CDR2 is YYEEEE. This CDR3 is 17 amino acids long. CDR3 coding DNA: TGTGCCAGCAGCTTGGCCTCGGGGCCAGGGTATAATTCACCCCTCCACTTT. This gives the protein CASSLASGPGYNSPLHF.

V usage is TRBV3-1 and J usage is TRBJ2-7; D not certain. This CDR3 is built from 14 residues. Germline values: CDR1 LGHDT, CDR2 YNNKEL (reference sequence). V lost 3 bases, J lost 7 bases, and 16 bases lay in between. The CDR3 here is CASSQAGAWNEQYF. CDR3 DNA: TGTGCCAGCAGCCAGGCCGGCGCTTGGAATGAGCAGTACTTC.